This T cell receptor (beta chain) comes out of a study of cytomegalovirus exposure and HLA in healthy donors. Study-wide results and caveats: HLA-A and HLA-B allele assignments for most subjects were reportedly predicted accurately using TCR beta sequences.

Primers for the PCR totalled 60 Vbeta and 13 Jbeta. Assay used: immunoSEQ multiplex PCR; TCRdb lists only in-frame clones, some missing. The data contain about 110,000 clones, roughly 68% of them singletons. On this clone: The antigen remains undetermined.

The sample comprised PBMCs. The receptor's source is a young man in good health and CMV-seropositive.

CDR3 residues: CSVPSGGPGNEQFF. The CDR3 DNA is TGCAGCGTTCCCAGCGGGGGGCCGGGGAATGAGCAGTTCTTC. The chain recombines TRBV29-1 with TRBJ2-1, with 9 bases identical to TRBD2. Germline V lookup: CDR1 SQVTM, CDR2 ANQGSEA. V was clipped by 5 bases and J by 7 bases; unmatched bases: 9. The CDR3 runs to 14 residues.